Listed here are 2 T cell receptor beta chains from one sample, sequenced in a study of cytomegalovirus exposure and HLA in healthy donors. Primers included in the PCR were 60 Vbeta and 13 Jbeta primers. The protocol was immunoSEQ multiplex PCR, while the TCRdb copy is restricted to in-frame clones and leaves out a portion. Across more than 100,000 clones, the top ten clones capture around 1.5% of the sample. Sequencing input: PBMCs. The receptor set was obtained from a woman aged 40 to 50 in good health and CMV-seronegative.

The V gene is TRBV7-2, the J gene TRBJ2-7; D not certain. From germline, CDR1 is SGHTA and CDR2 FQGNSA. V was cut by 3 bases and J by 4 bases, with 4 bases left in between. CDR3 length: 11 residues. CDR3 in DNA: TGTGCCAGCAGCTTCCAGTACGAGCAGTACTTC. Translating gives CASSFQYEQYF. The whole variable domain, remainder taken from reference TRBV7-2 and TRBJ2-7, is GAGVSQSPSNKVTEKGKDVELRCDPISGHTALYWYRQSLGQGLEFLIYFQGNSAPDKSGLPSDRFSAERTGGSVSTLTIQRTQQEDSAVYLCASSFQYEQYFGPGTRLTVT.

The chain combines TRBV9 with TRBJ1-2; D is unclear. Germline V gene lookup returns CDR1 SGDLS and CDR2 YYNGEE. Trimming pared 0 bases from V and 0 bases from J, leaving 15 bases between. This CDR3 is built from 17 residues. In nucleotides, the CDR3 is TGTGCCAGCAGCGTAGAGGTAGGGCCCGGGGCTAACTATGGCTACACCTTC. It is translated as CASSVEVGPGANYGYTF. Full variable domain (missing parts from reference TRBV9 and TRBJ1-2): DSGVTQTPKHLITATGQRVTLRCSPRSGDLSVYWYQQSLDQGLQFLIQYYNGEERAKGNILERFSAQQFPDLHSELNLSSLELGDSALYFCASSVEVGPGANYGYTFGSGTRLTVV.